These 3 T cell receptor beta chains originate from one sample sequenced in a study of blood T cell repertoires in COVID-19. Here immunoSEQ multiplex PCR was the method, and the copy in TCRdb shows in-frame clones only, minus some. The sample includes 160,000 or so clones, more than 75% of them seen just once. Source material: peripheral blood. The receptors originated from a man aged 35-49 years with acute or convalescent COVID-19.

This clone was counted between two and nine times. The CDR3 is CASSLSYSIYGYTF. Written as DNA, the CDR3 is TGTGCCAGCAGTTTATCTTACAGTATCTATGGCTACACCTTC. The chain combines TRBV27 with TRBJ1-2; D is ambiguous. The V end was cut by 0 bases, the J end by 4 bases, with 9 bases between. Germline loops: CDR1 MNHEY, CDR2 SMNVEV (reference sequence). The CDR3 consists of 14 residues.

The CDR3 protein is CASSLGHGYYEQYF. CDR3 DNA: TGTGCCAGCAGCTTGGGTCACGGGTACTACGAGCAGTACTTC. The chain has TRBV5-5 and TRBJ2-7; D is ambiguous. The germline V gene has CDR1 SGHKS and CDR2 YYEKEE (reference sequence). The CDR3 length is 14 residues. V gave up 0 bases and J gave up 3 bases, with 10 bases separating them.

This rearrangement joins TRBV7-2 to TRBJ2-6, with D maybe TRBD2 (6 bases). The CDR3 is made up of 16 amino acids. CDR1 is SGHTA, CDR2 FQGNSA, per germline. V was pared by 5 bases and J by 0 bases, with 11 bases between. In DNA, the CDR3 is TGTGCCAGCAGCAGGGCGGGGAACTCTGGGGCCAACGTCCTGACTTTC. Protein sequence: CASSRAGNSGANVLTF. The complete variable domain, with remaining parts taken from reference TRBV7-2 and TRBJ2-6, reads GAGVSQSPSNKVTEKGKDVELRCDPISGHTALYWYRQSLGQGLEFLIYFQGNSAPDKSGLPSDRFSAERTGGSVSTLTIQRTQQEDSAVYLCASSRAGNSGANVLTFGAGSRLTVL.